This entry lists 10 T cell receptor beta chains sequenced from one sample in a study of T cells after yellow fever vaccination. TCRdb fed the 5' RACE reads into MiXCR, producing one record per CDR3 protein. The sample holds 250,000 to 300,000 distinct CDR3 sequences, roughly 9% seen once. Material: CD4+ T cells sorted from PBMCs, obtained 5 days after the yellow fever booster vaccination. The receptors shown here come from a man aged 18 to 30 who received the YFV17D yellow fever vaccine.

The chain recombines TRBV4-2 with TRBJ1-5; D remains ambiguous. Germline values: CDR1 LGHNA, CDR2 YNFKEQ. Deletions cut 0 bases from V and 2 bases from J, with 11 bases between. The length of the CDR3 is 16 residues. This CDR3 reads CASSQDLSGGNQPQHF. CDR3 nucleotide sequence: TGTGCCAGCAGCCAAGACTTAAGTGGGGGCAATCAGCCCCAGCATTTT.

The DNA for the CDR3 is TGCGCCAGCAGCTTCGCGTGGGGGGCCTCCTACGAGCAGTACTTC. Encoded protein: CASSFAWGASYEQYF. The V gene is TRBV5-1, the J gene TRBJ2-7; D assignment may be TRBD1 or TRBD2 (6 bases each). Germline CDR1 SGHRS, CDR2 YFSETQ. The V and J ends lost 2 bases and 0 bases respectively, with 12 bases between them. The CDR3 contains 15 residues.

The chain is built from TRBV5-4 and TRBJ1-4; 9 bases are a match to TRBD1. Germline loops: CDR1 SGHNT, CDR2 YYREEE (reference sequence). Germline trimming cut 3 bases from V and 0 bases from J; bases unmatched to any gene: 6. CDR3 length equals 17 residues. The CDR3 DNA follows: TGTGCCAGCAGCTCGGGACAGGGCCGTCCAACTAATGAAAAACTGTTTTTT. This gives the protein CASSSGQGRPTNEKLFF.

This clonotype was seen repeatedly, ten times or more. The chain is built from TRBV20-1 and TRBJ2-3, with TRBD1 identical over 9 bases. CDR1 is DFQATT and CDR2 is SNEGSKA in the germline V gene (reference sequence). This CDR3 has 15 amino acids. Trimming at V came to 5 bases and at J to 4 bases, leaving 10 bases not matched to a gene. As DNA, the CDR3 is TGCAGTGCTTCCCGGACAGGGGTCCTCGCAGATACGCAGTATTTT. Translation gives CSASRTGVLADTQYF.

This clonotype occurred many times. The rearrangement uses TRBV11-1 and TRBJ2-5; TRBD1 might be the D (5 bases). CDR1 is SGHAT and CDR2 is FQDESV in the germline V gene (reference sequence). This CDR3 has 13 residues. Trimming left V 2 bases short and J 5 bases short, with 9 bases between. The CDR3 loop reads CASSLKGAETQYF. CDR3 coding DNA: TGTGCCAGCAGCTTAAAAGGGGCGGAGACCCAGTACTTC.

This clonotype was picked up a small number of times. The chain couples TRBV7-2 to TRBJ1-4; unclear D gene. Trimming shortened V by 6 bases and J by 4 bases, and 9 bases separated the two germline ends. CDR3 length equals 13 residues. CDR1 SGHTA and CDR2 FQGNSA come from the germline V gene. The CDR3 region is CASSRSDNEKLFF. CDR3 nucleotide sequence: TGTGCCAGCAGTCGCAGTGATAATGAAAAACTGTTTTTT. The full variable domain, completed using reference TRBV7-2 and TRBJ1-4, is GAGVSQSPSNKVTEKGKDVELRCDPISGHTALYWYRQSLGQGLEFLIYFQGNSAPDKSGLPSDRFSAERTGGSVSTLTIQRTQQEDSAVYLCASSRSDNEKLFFGSGTQLSVL.

V and J are TRBV30 and TRBJ2-7; TRBD2 agrees at 10 bases. The CDR3 length is 14 residues. CDR1 and CDR2 (germline): GTSNPN, SVGIG (reference sequence). J was trimmed by 0 bases and V by 5 bases; bases with no gene match: 4. CDR3 sequence: CAWERGGSSYEQYF. The CDR3, as DNA: TGTGCCTGGGAGCGGGGGGGCAGCTCCTACGAGCAGTACTTC.

This clonotype occurred a few times. A single base separates this from a much larger clone, so it may be a read error. The chain couples TRBV7-2 to TRBJ2-3; D is unclear. The CDR3 spans 13 residues. Trimming left V 2 bases short and J 2 bases short, with 5 bases between. CDR1 is SGHTA and CDR2 is FQGNSA in the germline V gene. The CDR3 sequence is CASSLQVTDTQYF. DNA of the CDR3: TGTGCCAGCAGCTTACAGGTCACAGATACGCAGTATTTT.

This clonotype was counted only a few times. J is TRBJ1-6 and V is TRBV5-1; the D gene is possibly TRBD1 (6 bases). This CDR3 comprises 15 residues. Looked up from germline, CDR1 is SGHRS and CDR2 is YFSETQ. V gave up 7 bases and J gave up 8 bases, with 19 bases separating them. The CDR3 region is CASGSGTPHDSPLHF. In DNA, the CDR3 is TGCGCCAGCGGGTCCGGGACACCCCATGATTCACCCCTCCACTTT.

This rearrangement joins TRBV12-3 or TRBV12-4 to TRBJ1-1; D ambiguous. The CDR3 contains 15 residues. V was trimmed by 6 bases and J by 0 bases, leaving 14 bases between them. This CDR3 is CASSRGGSMNTEAFF. The CDR3 DNA follows: TGTGCCAGCAGCCGAGGTGGGAGCATGAACACTGAAGCTTTCTTT.